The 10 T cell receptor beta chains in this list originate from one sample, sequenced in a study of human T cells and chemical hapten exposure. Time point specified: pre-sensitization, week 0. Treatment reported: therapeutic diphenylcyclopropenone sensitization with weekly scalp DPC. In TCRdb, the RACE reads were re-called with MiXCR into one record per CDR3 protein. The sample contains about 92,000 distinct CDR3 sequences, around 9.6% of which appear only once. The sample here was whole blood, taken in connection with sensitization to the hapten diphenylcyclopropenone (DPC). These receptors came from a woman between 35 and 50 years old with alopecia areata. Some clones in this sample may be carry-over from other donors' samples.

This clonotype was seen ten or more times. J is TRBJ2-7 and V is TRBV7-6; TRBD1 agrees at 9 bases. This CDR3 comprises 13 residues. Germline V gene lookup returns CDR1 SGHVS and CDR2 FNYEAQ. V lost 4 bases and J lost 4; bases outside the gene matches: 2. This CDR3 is CASSSDRGYEQYF. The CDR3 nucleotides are TGTGCCAGCAGCTCAGACAGGGGGTACGAGCAGTACTTC.

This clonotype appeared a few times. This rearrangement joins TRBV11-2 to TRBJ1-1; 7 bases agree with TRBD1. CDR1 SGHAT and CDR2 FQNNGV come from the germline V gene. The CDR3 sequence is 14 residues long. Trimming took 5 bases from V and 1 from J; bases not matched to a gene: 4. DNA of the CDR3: TGTGCCAGCAGCCAAGGGACAGCGAACACTGAAGCTTTCTTT. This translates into CASSQGTANTEAFF.

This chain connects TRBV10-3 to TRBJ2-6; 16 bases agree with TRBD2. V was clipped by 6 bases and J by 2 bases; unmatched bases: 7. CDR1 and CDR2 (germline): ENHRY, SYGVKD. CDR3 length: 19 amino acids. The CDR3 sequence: CAIRTGTSGGATGANVLTF. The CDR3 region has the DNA TGTGCCATCAGGACCGGGACTAGCGGGGGGGCGACTGGGGCCAACGTCCTGACTTTC.

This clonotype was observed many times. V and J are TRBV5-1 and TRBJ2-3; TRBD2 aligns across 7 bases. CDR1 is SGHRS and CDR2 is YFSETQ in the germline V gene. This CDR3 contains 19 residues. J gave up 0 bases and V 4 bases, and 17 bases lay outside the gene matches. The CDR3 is CASSRLGASGSTSTDTQYF. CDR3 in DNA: TGCGCCAGCAGCCGCCTTGGGGCTAGCGGTAGTACTAGCACAGATACGCAGTATTTT.

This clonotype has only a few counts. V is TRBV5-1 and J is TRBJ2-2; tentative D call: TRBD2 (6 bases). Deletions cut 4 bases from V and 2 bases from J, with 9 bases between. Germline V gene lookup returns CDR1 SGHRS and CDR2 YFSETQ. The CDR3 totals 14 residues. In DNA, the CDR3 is TGCGCCAGCAGCCGGGGACTTAACACCGGGGAGCTGTTTTTT. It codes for CASSRGLNTGELFF.

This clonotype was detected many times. The CDR3, as DNA: TGTGCCAGCACCCAAAACGGGGAGCTGTTTTTT. Encoded protein: CASTQNGELFF. The rearrangement uses TRBV11-1 and TRBJ2-2; no reliable D call. Per the germline V gene, CDR1 is SGHAT and CDR2 is FQDESV (reference sequence). This CDR3 region has 11 residues. V gave up 7 bases and J gave up 7 bases, with 7 bases separating them.

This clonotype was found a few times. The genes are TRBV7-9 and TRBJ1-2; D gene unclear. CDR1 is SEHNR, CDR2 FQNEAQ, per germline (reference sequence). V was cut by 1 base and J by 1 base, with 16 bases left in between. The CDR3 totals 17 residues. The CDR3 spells CASSLGRASTRNYGYTF. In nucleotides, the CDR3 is TGTGCCAGCAGCTTAGGTCGAGCGTCGACCCGTAACTATGGCTACACCTTC.

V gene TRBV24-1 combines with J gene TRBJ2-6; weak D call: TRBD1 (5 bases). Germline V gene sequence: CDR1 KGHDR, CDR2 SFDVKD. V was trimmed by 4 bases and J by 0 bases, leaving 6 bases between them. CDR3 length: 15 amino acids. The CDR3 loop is CATSETGSGANVLTF. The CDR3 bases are TGTGCCACCAGTGAAACAGGCTCTGGGGCCAACGTCCTGACTTTC.

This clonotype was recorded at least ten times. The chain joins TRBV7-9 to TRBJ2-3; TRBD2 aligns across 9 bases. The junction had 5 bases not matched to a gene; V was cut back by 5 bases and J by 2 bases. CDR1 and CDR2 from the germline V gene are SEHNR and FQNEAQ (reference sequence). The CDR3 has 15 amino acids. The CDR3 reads CASSTSGGLTDTQYF. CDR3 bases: TGTGCCAGCAGCACGAGCGGGGGGCTCACAGATACGCAGTATTTT.

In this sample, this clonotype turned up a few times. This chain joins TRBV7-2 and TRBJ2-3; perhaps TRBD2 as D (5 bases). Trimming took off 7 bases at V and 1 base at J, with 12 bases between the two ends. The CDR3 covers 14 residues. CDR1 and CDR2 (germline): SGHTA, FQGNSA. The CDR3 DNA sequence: TGTGCCAGCACCCTCCCCGGGGGCACAGATACGCAGTATTTT. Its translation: CASTLPGGTDTQYF.